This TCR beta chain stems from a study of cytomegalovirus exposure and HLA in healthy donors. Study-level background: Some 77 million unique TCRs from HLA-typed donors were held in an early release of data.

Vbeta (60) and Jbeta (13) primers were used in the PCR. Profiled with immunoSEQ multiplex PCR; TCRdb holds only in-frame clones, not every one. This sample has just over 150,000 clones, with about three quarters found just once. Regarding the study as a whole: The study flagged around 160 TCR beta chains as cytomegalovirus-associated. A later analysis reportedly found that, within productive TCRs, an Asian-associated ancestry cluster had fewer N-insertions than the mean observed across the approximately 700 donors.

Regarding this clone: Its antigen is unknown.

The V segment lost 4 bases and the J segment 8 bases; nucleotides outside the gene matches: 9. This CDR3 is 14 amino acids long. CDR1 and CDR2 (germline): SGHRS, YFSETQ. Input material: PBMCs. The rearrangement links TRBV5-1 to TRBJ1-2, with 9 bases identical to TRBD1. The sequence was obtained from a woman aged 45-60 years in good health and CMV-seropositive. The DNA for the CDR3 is TGCGCCAGCAGCCCGGGACAGGGCAGGGGCGGCTACACCTTC. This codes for CASSPGQGRGGYTF.